This entry describes one T cell receptor beta chain. There are a few counts of this clone. What antigen it recognizes has not been identified. Per-base qualities were not stored, and no clone one base away is much larger. TCRbeta CDR3 regions were amplified from genomic DNA using the immunoSEQ Assay, a bias-controlled multiplex PCR. For the original study's pipeline: The number of nucleated cells in each sample was estimated by amplification of reference gene primers within the assay. To quantify the absolute abundance of each unique TCRbeta CDR3 rearrangement, sequence reads were collapsed and filtered. Productive Simpson clonality was computed per sample as the square root of Simpson's diversity index over productive rearrangements. The immuneACCESS repertoire file appears here via TCRdb, limited to in-frame rearrangements. These files lack a portion of the clones; in checked studies, under half of the deficit traces to unresolved V genes, and the cause of the others is not known. The V and J calls and clone size come from that table; D and trimming were worked out from the DNA. The sample table records hundreds of thousands of clones; roughly 83% of these occur just once. 25% to 35% of the sample is held by the ten biggest clonotypes.

Whole blood was collected in K2EDTA tubes by collaborating institutions according to the institutions' own protocols. For TCRbeta analysis, collaborators shipped samples in one of three forms: frozen whole blood, isolated PBMCs, or DNA extracted from either of those sample types. Via the germline V gene, CDR1 is LGHNA and CDR2 YSLEER. V and J are truncated by 0 bases and 0 bases respectively, leaving an intervening sequence of 9 bases. Counted from cysteine to phenylalanine, this CDR3 has 17 amino acids. Here the CDR3 DNA is all that survives: 51 bases in frame from base 1. The data were obtained in a study of blood T cell repertoires in COVID-19 (dated by TCRdb to 2018 to 2020). Regarding the complete study: Collaborator samples came from the United States, Italy and Spain and covered acute and convalescent phases of COVID-19. The samples were drawn from two sources: the first 160 participants of the ongoing ImmuneRACE study, and 1,000 to 1,500 subjects contributed by 6 global collaborators. The repertoires were made available in a free public database intended to serve as a resource for research on the immune response to SARS-CoV-2. Where available, HLA class I and class II types were obtained from metadata supplied by the sample provider rather than from assay-based typing. Subjects who had been exposed to COVID-19, were actively infected with it, or had recovered from it provided the deeply sampled blood TCRbeta repertoires that made up the dataset. The material from the prospective study consisted of cDNA or gDNA derived from T cells, B-cell-depleted T cells, or PBMCs. Nearly every sample came with metadata listing a de-identified subject ID, COVID-19 status, age in years and sex.

General findings and caveats noted by the study authors: How much clinical and demographic metadata was included differed by source and by participant, and the metadata was provided uncurated.

The clonotype was recovered from a man aged 35-49 years with acute or convalescent COVID-19. The sample comprised peripheral blood. The sequence joins TRBV4-3 to TRBJ1-6; no D segment can be confidently identified. The nucleotides read TGCGCCAGCAGCCAAGAGTCTACTAGCTCCTATAATTCACCCCTCCACTTT. Its translation reads: CASSQESTSSYNSPLHF.